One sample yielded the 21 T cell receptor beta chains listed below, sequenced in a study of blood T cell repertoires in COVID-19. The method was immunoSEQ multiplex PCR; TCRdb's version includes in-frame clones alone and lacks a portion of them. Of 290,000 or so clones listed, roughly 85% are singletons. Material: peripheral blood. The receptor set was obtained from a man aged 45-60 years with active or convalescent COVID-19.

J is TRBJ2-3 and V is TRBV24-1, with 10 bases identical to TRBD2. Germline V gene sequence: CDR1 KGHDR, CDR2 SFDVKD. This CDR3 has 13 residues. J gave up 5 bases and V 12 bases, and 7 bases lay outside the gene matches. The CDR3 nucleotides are TGTGCCCGCAGCGGGAGGGCCGTAGATACGCAGTATTTT. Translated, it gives CARSGRAVDTQYF.

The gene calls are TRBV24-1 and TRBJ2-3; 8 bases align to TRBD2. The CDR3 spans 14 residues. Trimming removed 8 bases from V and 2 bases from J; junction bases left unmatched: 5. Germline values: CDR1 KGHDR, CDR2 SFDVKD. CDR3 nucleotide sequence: TGTGCCACCACCGACGGGAGGGCCACAGATACGCAGTATTTT. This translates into CATTDGRATDTQYF.

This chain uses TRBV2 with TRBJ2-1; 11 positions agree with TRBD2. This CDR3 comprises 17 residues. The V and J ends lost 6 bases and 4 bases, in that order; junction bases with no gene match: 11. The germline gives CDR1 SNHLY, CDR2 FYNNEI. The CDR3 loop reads CASSPTLLAGGYNEQFF. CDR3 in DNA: TGTGCCAGCAGCCCAACCCTTCTAGCGGGAGGATACAATGAGCAGTTCTTC.

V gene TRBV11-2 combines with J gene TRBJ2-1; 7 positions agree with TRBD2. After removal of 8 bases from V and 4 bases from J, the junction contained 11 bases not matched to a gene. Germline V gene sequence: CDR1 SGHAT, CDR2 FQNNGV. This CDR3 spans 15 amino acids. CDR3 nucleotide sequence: TGTGCCAGCGGTTCGGGAGGTCTTACATACAATGAGCAGTTCTTC. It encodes CASGSGGLTYNEQFF.

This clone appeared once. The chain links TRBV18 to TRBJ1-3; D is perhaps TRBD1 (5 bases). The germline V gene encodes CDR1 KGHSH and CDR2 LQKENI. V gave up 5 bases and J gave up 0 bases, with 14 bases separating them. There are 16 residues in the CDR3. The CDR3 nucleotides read TGTGCCAGCTCAACTCTAGGACAAGTCTCTGGAAACACCATATATTTT. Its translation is CASSTLGQVSGNTIYF.

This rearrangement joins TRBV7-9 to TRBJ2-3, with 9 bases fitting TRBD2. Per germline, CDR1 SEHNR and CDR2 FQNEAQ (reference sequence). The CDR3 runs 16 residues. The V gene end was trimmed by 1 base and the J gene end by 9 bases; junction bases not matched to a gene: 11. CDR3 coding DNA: TGTGCCAGCAGCTTAGAGGGTAGCGGGAGCCTCAACACGCAGTATTTT. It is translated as CASSLEGSGSLNTQYF.

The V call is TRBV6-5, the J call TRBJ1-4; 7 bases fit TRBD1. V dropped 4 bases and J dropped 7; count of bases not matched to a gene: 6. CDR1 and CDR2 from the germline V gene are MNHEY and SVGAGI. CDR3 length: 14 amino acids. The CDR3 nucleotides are TGTGCCAGCAGTTCCACAGGGGCGGGTGAAAAACTGTTTTTT. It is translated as CASSSTGAGEKLFF.

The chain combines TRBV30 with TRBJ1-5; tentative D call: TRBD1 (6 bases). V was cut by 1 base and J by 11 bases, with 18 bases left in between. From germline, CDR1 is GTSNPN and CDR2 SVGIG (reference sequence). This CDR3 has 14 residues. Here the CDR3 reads CAWSEPGGRMAQHF. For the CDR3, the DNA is TGTGCCTGGAGTGAACCTGGGGGCCGGATGGCCCAGCATTTT.

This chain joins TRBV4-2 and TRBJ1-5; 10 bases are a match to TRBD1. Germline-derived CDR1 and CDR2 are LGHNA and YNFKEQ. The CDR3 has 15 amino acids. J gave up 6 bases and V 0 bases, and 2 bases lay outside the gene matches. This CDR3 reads CASSQDRTGGQPQHF. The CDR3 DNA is TGTGCCAGCAGCCAAGATCGGACAGGGGGTCAGCCCCAGCATTTT.

This chain's CDR3 is CAWSVLSGLSYGYTF. The CDR3 DNA sequence: TGTGCCTGGAGTGTACTTAGCGGACTTAGCTATGGCTACACCTTC. The chain is built from TRBV30 and TRBJ1-2; unclear D gene. Trimming stripped 0 bases from V and 4 bases from J, with 15 bases between. Germline V CDR1 and CDR2: GTSNPN, SVGIG (reference sequence). The CDR3 is made up of 15 amino acids.

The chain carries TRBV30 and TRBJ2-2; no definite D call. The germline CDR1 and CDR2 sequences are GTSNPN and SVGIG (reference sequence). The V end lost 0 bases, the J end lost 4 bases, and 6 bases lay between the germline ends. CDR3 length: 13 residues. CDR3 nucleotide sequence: TGTGCCTGGAGTGTTACCAGCACCGGGGAGCTGTTTTTT. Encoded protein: CAWSVTSTGELFF.

CDR3 coding DNA: TGTGCCTCCAAGGGGGACAGGGGGCGTTCAAGCTCCTACGAGCAGTACTTC. Its translation: CASKGDRGRSSSYEQYF. The V and J genes are TRBV18 and TRBJ2-7; 12 bases are shared with TRBD1. Trimming removed 11 bases from V and 0 bases from J; junction bases left unmatched: 14. CDR3 length equals 17 residues. In germline, CDR1 is KGHSH, CDR2 LQKENI.

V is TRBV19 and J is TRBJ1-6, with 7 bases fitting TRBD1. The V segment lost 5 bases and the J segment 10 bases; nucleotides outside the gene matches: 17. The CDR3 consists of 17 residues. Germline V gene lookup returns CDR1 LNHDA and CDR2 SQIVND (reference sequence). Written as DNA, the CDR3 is TGTGCCAGTAGTCATCCAACCGGGACAGCCCTGGGGTCACCCCTCCACTTT. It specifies CASSHPTGTALGSPLHF.

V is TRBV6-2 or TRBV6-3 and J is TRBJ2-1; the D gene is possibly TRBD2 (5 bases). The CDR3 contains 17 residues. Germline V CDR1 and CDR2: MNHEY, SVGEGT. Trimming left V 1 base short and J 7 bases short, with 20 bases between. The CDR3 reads CASSYWLGSIRENEQFF. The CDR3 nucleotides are TGTGCCAGCAGTTACTGGTTGGGGAGCATTCGGGAAAATGAGCAGTTCTTC.

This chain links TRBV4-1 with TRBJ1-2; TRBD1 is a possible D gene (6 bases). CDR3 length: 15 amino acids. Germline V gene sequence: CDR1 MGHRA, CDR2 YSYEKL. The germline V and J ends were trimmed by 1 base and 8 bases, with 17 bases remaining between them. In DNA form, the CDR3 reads TGCGCCAGCAGCCAAGGGGGACAAAGGGATCGCGGCTACACCTTC. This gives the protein CASSQGGQRDRGYTF.

The CDR3: CASHRSNSPLHF. CDR3 coding DNA: TGTGCCAGCCACAGGAGCAATTCACCCCTCCACTTT. The chain has TRBV28 and TRBJ1-6; a weak D match, TRBD1 (5 bases). The V end lost 8 bases, the J end lost 7 bases, and 9 bases lay between the germline ends. The CDR3 runs 12 residues. Germline CDR1 and CDR2: MDHEN and SYDVKM.

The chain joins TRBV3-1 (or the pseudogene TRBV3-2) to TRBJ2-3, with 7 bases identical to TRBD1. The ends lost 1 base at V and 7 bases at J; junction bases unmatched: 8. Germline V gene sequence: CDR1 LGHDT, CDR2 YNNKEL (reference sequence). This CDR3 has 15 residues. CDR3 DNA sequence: TGTGCCAGCAGCCAAGTGACAGGGCGGCCCCATACGCAGTATTTT. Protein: CASSQVTGRPHTQYF.

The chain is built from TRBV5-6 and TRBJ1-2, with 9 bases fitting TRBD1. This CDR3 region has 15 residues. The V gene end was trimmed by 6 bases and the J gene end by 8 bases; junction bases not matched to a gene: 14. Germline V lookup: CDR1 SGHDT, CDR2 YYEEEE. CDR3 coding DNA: TGTGCCAGCAAACCAACAGGGGGCGAGGTGTTAGGCTACACCTTC. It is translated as CASKPTGGEVLGYTF.

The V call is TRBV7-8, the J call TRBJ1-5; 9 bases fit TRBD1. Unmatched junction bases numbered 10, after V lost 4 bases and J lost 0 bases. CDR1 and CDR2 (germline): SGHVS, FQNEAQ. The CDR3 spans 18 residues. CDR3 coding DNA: TGTGCCAGCAGCTCCTTCGGACAGGGGTTACATAGCAATCAGCCCCAGCATTTT. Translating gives CASSSFGQGLHSNQPQHF.

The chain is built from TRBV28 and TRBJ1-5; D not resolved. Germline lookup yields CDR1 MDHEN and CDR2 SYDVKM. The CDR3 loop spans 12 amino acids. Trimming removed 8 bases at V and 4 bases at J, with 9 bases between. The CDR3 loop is CASGHFNQPQHF. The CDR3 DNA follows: TGTGCCAGCGGGCACTTTAATCAGCCCCAGCATTTT.

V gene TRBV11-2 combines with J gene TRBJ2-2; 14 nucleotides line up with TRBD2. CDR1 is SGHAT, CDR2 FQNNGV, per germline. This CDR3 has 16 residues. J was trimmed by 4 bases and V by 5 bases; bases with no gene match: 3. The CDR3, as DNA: TGTGCCAGCAGCCCCGGGACTAGCGGGAGCACCGGGGAGCTGTTTTTT. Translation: CASSPGTSGSTGELFF.